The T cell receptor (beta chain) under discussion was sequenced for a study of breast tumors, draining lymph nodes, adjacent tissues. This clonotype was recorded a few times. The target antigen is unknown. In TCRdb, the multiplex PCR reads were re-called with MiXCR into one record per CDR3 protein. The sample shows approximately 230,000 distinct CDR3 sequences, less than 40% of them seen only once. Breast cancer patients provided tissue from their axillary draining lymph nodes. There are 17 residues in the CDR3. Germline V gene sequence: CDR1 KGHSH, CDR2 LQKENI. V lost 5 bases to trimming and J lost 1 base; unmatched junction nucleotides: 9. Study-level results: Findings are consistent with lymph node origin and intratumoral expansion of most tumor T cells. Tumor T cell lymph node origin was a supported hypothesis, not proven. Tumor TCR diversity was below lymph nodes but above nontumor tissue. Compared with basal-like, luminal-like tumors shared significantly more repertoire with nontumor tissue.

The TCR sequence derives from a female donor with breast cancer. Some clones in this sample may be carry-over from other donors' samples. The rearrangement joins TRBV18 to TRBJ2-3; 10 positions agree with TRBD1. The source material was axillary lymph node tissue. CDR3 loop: CASSVYGTGVGTDTQYF. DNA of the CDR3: TGTGCCAGCTCAGTATATGGGACAGGGGTTGGCACAGATACGCAGTATTTT.